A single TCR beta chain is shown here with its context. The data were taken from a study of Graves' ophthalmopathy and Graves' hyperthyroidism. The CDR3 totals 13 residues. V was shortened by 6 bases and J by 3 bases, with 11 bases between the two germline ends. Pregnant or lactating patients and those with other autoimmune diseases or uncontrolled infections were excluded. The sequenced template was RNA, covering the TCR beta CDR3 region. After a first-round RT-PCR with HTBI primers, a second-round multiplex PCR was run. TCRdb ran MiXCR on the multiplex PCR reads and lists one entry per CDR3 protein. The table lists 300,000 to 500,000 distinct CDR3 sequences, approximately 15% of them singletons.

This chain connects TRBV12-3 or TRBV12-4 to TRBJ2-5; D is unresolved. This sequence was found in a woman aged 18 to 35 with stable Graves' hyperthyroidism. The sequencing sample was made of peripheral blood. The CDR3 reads CASRTSTKETQYF. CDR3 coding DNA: TGTGCCAGCAGGACCTCCACGAAAGAGACCCAGTACTTC.